This paragraph covers one TCR beta chain sequence. Study members were between about 18 and 95 years old and lived in approximately 25 US regions. The data stem from a study of blood T cell repertoires in COVID-19. At the level of the study: Sites in the United States, Italy and Spain provided acute and convalescent COVID-19 samples. T cells, B-cell-depleted T cells, or PBMCs provided the cDNA or gDNA that served as material.

Authors' analysis steps: Counts of nucleated cells, estimated from reference gene primer amplification, were obtained. The assay was immunoSEQ multiplex PCR, and TCRdb's table has in-frame clones only and misses some. That table gives V, J and clone size, and the DNA gave D and trimming. The data show approximately 270,000 clones, over 85% seen once. J gave up 9 bases and V 0 bases, and 10 bases lay outside the gene matches. The CDR3 totals 17 residues. In germline, CDR1 is LGHDT, CDR2 YNNKEL (reference sequence). The specimen was PBMCs or T cells enriched from blood (not recorded which). V and J are TRBV3-1 (or the pseudogene TRBV3-2) and TRBJ2-1; 11 bases are shared with TRBD2. The sequence came from a woman between 55 and 75 years old who had recovered from COVID-19. DNA of the CDR3: TGTGCCAGCAGCCAAGATGTAACTAGCGGGAGTGCGGGTGAGCAGTTCTTC. Its translation: CASSQDVTSGSAGEQFF.